The clone carrying this T cell receptor (beta chain) was counted once. The antigen remains undetermined. Compared with germline, one end of the junction differs, possibly owing to a read error. This sample was taken from a study of OX40 agonist ivuxolimab in advanced cancers. Across the study: The dose-escalation cohort had hepatocellular carcinoma, melanoma, renal cell or head and neck cancer.

Prior autoimmune disease or systemic immunosuppression barred patients. Sequencing used immunoSEQ multiplex PCR; TCRdb keeps in-frame clones, though not all of them. The data contain roughly 25,000 clones, over 70% of them singletons. Whole-study results and caveats: Both CD4+ and CD8+ T cell populations in blood had undergone clonal expansion by week 6 at 0.1 to 3.0 mg/kg.

The germline V gene has CDR1 SSHAT and CDR2 FNYEAQ (reference sequence). The CDR3 covers 14 residues. This TCR was sampled from an adult with an advanced solid tumor such as melanoma, head and neck, liver or kidney cancer. This sample comprised CD4+ or CD8+ T cells sorted from blood, obtained in a trial of the OX40 agonist ivuxolimab. This sequence joins TRBV7-7 and TRBJ1-4; tentative D call: TRBD1 (5 bases). The CDR3 loop reads CASSLRRGDEKLFF. CDR3 sequence (DNA): TGTGCTAGCAGCTTACGGAGGGGAGACGAAAAACTGTTTTTT.